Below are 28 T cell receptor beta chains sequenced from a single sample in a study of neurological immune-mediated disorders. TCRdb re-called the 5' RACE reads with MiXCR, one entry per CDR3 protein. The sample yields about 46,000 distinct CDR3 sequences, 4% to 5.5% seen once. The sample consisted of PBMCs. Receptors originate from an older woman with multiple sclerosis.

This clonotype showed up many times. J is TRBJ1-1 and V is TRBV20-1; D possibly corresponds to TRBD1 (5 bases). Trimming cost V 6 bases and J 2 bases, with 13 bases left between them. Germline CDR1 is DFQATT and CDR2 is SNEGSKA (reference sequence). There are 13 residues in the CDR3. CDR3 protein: CSAVGGSNTEAFF. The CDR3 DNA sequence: TGCAGTGCCGTGGGGGGGTCTAACACTGAAGCTTTCTTT.

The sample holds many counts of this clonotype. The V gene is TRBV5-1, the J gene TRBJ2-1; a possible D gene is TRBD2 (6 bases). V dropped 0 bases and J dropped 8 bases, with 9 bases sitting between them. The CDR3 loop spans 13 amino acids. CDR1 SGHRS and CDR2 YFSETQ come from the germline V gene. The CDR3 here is CASSLGEADEQFF. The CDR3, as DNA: TGCGCCAGCAGCTTGGGGGAGGCCGATGAGCAGTTCTTC.

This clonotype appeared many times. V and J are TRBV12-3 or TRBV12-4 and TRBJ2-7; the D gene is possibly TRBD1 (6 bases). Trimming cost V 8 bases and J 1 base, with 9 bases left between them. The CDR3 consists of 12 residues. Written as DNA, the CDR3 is TGTGCCAGCCGGGACAAATCCTACGAGCAGTACTTC. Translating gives CASRDKSYEQYF.

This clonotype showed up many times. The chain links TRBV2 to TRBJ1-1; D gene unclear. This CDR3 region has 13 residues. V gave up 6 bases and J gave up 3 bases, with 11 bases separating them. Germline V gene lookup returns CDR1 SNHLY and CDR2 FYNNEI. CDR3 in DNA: TGTGCCAGCAGACCAGGACGGTACACTGAAGCTTTCTTT. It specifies CASRPGRYTEAFF.

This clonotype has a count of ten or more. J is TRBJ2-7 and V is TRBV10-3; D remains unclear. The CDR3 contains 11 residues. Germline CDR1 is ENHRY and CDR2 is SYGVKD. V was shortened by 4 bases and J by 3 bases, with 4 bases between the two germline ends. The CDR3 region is CAISGGYEQYV. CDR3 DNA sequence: TGTGCCATCAGTGGAGGCTACGAGCAGTACGTC.

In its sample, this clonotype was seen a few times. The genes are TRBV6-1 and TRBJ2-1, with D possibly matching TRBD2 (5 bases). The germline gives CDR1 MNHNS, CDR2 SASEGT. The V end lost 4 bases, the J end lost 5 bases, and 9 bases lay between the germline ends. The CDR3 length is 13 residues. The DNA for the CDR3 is TGTGCCAGCAGTGCAACTAGAAACAATGAGCAGTTCTTC. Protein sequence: CASSATRNNEQFF.

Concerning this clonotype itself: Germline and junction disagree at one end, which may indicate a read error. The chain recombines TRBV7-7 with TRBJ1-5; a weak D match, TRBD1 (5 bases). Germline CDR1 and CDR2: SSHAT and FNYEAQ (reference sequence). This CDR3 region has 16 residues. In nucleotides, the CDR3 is TGTGCCAGCAGCTTAGTGCGCAGGGCTAGCAATCAGCACCAGAATTTT. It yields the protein CASSLVRRASNQHQNF.

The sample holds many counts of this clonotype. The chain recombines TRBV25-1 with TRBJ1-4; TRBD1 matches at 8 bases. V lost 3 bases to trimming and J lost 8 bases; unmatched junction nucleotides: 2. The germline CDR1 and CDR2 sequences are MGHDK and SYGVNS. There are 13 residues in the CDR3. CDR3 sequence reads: CASSDRGHEKLFF. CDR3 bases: TGTGCCAGCAGTGACAGGGGGCACGAAAAACTGTTTTTT.

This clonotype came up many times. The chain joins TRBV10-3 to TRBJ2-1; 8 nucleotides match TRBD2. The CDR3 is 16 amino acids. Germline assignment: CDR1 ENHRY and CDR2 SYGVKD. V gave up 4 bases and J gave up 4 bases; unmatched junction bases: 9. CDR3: CAISGIGLAEYNEQFF. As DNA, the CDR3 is TGTGCCATCAGTGGAATAGGACTAGCTGAGTACAATGAGCAGTTCTTC.

CDR3 amino acids: CASSQASGGGGEKLFF. The CDR3 nucleotides are TGCGCCAGCAGCCAAGCTTCCGGGGGGGGAGGTGAAAAACTGTTTTTT. The chain carries TRBV4-3 and TRBJ1-4; weak D call: TRBD1 (5 bases). Trimming removed 1 base at V and 7 bases at J, with 16 bases between. CDR1 and CDR2 from the germline V gene are LGHNA and YSLEER. This CDR3 has 16 residues.

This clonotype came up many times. As DNA, the CDR3 is TGCGCCAGCAGCCAAACTAGCGGGGGGGACTACGAGCAGTACTTC. It is translated as CASSQTSGGDYEQYF. V is TRBV4-1 and J is TRBJ2-7, with 13 bases lining up with TRBD2. CDR1 and CDR2 (germline): MGHRA, YSYEKL. V dropped 2 bases and J dropped 3; count of bases not matched to a gene: 1. The CDR3 is 15 residues long.

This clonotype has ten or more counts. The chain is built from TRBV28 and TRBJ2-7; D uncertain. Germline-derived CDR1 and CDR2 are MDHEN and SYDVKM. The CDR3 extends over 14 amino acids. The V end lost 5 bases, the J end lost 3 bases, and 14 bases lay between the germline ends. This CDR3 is CASSASGEYYEQYF. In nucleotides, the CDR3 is TGTGCCAGCAGTGCCTCGGGTGAATACTACGAGCAGTACTTC.

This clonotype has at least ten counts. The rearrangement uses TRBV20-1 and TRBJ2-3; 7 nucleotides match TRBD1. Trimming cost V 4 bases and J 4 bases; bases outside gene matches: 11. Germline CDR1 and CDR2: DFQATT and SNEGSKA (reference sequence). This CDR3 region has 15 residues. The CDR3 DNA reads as TGCAGTGCTACATTTCCCCGAGGGGGCCCAGATACGCAGTATTTT. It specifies CSATFPRGGPDTQYF.

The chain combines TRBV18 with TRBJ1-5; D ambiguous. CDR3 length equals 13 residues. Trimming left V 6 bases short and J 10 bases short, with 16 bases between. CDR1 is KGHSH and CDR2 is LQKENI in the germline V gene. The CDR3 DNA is TGTGCCAGCTCCCCAATATTTGGTCAACCCCAGCATTTT. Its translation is CASSPIFGQPQHF.

The CDR3 DNA is TGTGCCAGCAGCTCCCAAGGGGGGTTGAGCACTGAAGCTTTCTTT. Encoded protein: CASSSQGGLSTEAFF. V and J are TRBV7-9 and TRBJ1-1; tentatively, D is TRBD1 (6 bases). Trimming cost V 4 bases and J 4 bases, with 16 bases left between them. The CDR3 totals 15 residues. Germline V gives CDR1 SEHNR, CDR2 FQNEAQ (reference sequence).

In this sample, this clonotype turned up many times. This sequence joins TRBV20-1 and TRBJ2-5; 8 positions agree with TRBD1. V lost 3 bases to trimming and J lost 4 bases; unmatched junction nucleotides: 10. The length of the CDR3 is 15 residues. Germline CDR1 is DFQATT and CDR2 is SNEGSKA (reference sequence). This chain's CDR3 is CSARAGTGVRETQYF. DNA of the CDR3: TGCAGTGCTAGGGCCGGGACAGGTGTTAGAGAGACCCAGTACTTC.

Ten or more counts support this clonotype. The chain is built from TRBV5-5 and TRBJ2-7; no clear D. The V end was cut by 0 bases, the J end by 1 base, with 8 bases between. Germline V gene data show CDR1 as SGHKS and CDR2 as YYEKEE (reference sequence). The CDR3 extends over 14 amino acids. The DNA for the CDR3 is TGTGCCAGCAGCTTGGGGGTGGGATCCTACGAGCAGTACTTC. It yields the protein CASSLGVGSYEQYF.

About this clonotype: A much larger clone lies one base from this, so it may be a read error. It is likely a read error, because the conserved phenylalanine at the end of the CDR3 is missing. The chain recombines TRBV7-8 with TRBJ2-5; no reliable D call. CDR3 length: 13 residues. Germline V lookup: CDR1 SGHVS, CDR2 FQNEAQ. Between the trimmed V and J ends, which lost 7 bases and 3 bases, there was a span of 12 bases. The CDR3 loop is CASTPDLEETQYY. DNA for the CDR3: TGTGCCAGCACCCCGGACCTGGAAGAGACCCAGTACTAC.

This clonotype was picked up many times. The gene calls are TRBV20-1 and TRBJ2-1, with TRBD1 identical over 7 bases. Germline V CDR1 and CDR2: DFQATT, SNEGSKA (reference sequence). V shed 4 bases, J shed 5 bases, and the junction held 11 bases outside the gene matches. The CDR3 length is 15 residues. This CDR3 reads CSAIRQGQPNNEQFF. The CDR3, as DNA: TGCAGTGCTATCCGACAGGGACAACCGAACAATGAGCAGTTCTTC.

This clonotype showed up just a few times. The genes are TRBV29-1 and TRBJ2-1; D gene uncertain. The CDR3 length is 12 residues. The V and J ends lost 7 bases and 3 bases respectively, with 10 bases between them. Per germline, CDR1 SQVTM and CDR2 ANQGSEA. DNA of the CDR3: TGCAGCGCACAAACTGGCTACAATGAGCAGTTCTTC. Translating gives CSAQTGYNEQFF.

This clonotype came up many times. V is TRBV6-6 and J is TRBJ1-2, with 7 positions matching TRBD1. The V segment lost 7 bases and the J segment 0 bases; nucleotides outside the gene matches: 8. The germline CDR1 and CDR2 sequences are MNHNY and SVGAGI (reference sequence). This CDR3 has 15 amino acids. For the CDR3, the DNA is TGTGCCAGCACTCAAACCGGGACAGCTAACTATGGCTACACCTTC. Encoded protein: CASTQTGTANYGYTF.

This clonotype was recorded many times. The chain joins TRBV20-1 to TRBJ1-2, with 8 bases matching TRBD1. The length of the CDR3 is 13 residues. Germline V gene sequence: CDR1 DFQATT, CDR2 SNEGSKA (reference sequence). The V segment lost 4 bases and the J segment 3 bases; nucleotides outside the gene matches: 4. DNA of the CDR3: TGCAGTGCTATCAGGACAGGGCACTATGGCTACACCTTC. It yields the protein CSAIRTGHYGYTF.

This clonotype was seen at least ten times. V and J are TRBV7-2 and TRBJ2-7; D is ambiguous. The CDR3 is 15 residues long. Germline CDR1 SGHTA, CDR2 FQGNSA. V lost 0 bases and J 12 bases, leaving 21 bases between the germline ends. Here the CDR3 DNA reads TGTGCCAGCAGCTTAGCGACCAGCCTCGACGCGAGGTGGTACTTC. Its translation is CASSLATSLDARWYF.

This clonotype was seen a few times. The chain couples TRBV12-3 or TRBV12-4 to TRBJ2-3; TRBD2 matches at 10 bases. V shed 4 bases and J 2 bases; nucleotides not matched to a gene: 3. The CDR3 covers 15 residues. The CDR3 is CASSWLAGDTDTQYF. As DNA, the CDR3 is TGTGCCAGCAGTTGGCTAGCGGGGGACACAGATACGCAGTATTTT.

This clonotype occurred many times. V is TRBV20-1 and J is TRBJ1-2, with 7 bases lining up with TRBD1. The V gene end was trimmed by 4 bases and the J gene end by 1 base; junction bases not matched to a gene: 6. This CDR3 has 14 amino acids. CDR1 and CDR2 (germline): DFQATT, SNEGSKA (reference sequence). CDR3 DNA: TGCAGTGCTACCCCGGGACAGATTAACTATGGCTACACCTTC. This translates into CSATPGQINYGYTF.

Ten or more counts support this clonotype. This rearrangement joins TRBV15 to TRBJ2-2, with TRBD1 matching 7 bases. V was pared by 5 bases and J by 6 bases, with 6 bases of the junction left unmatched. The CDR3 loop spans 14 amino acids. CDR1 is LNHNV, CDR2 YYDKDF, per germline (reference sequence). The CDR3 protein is CATSVHRGAGELFF. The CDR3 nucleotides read TGTGCCACCAGCGTCCACAGGGGTGCCGGGGAGCTGTTTTTT.

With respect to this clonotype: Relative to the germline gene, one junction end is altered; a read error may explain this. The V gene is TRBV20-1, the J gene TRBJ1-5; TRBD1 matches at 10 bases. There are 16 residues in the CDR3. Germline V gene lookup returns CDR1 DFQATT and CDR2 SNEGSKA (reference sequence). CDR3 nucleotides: TGCAGTGCTAGAGATCGGGACAGGGGCCCCAATCAGCCCCAGAATTTT. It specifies CSARDRDRGPNQPQNF.

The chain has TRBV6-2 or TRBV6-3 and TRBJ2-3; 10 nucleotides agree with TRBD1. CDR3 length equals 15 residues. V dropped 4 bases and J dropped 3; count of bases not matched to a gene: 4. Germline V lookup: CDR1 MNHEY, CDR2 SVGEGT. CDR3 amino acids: CASSSRDRGTDTQYF. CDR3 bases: TGTGCCAGCAGTTCCCGGGACAGGGGAACAGATACGCAGTATTTT.